Following are 22 T cell receptor beta chains from one sample sequenced in a study of siplizumab effects on memory and regulatory T cells. The repertoire was sequenced with immunoSEQ multiplex PCR; TCRdb's copy has only in-frame clones and lacks some. The sample records more than 85,000 clones, just under 95% being singletons. The source material was CD4+ T cells sorted from blood. These receptors came from a human donor in good health.

The chain employs TRBV6-1 and TRBJ2-5, with a tentative D call TRBD2 (6 bases). Germline-derived CDR1 and CDR2 are MNHNS and SASEGT. This CDR3 has 12 residues. Between the trimmed V and J ends, which lost 5 bases and 6 bases, there was a span of 10 bases. The CDR3 DNA is TGTGCCAGCAGTTTAGCGGCGCAGACCCAGTACTTC. It encodes CASSLAAQTQYF.

V gene TRBV4-1 combines with J gene TRBJ2-3; no definite D call. CDR1 and CDR2 (germline): MGHRA, YSYEKL. The CDR3 is made up of 16 amino acids. The V gene lost 0 bases and the J gene lost 10 bases, with 20 bases spanning the gap. CDR3 sequence (DNA): TGCGCCAGCAGCCAAGAGCCCTCCCCTACTACCTTAGCGCAGTATTTT. Protein product: CASSQEPSPTTLAQYF.

The CDR3 protein is CASSQGTVATNEKLFF. Here the CDR3 DNA reads TGCGCCAGCAGCCAAGGGACAGTCGCAACTAATGAAAAACTGTTTTTT. V and J are TRBV4-1 and TRBJ1-4; D might be TRBD1 (6 bases). The CDR3 sequence is 16 residues long. Germline assignment: CDR1 MGHRA and CDR2 YSYEKL. V gave up 1 base and J gave up 0 bases, with 9 bases separating them.

The CDR3 region is CASSFGGGYTDTQYF. Here the CDR3 DNA reads TGTGCCAGCAGTTTCGGGGGGGGGTACACAGATACGCAGTATTTT. The gene calls are TRBV28 and TRBJ2-3; 8 bases fit TRBD2. The CDR3 totals 15 residues. Germline CDR1 and CDR2: MDHEN and SYDVKM. The V gene end was trimmed by 3 bases and the J gene end by 2 bases; junction bases not matched to a gene: 4.

The rearrangement uses TRBV6-5 and TRBJ1-1; D is ambiguous. The CDR3 spans 12 residues. Germline CDR1 and CDR2: MNHEY and SVGAGI. V lost 5 bases, J lost 1 base, and 5 bases lay in between. The CDR3 coding sequence is TGTGCCAGCAGTCGAGGGAACACTGAAGCTTTCTTT. It translates to CASSRGNTEAFF.

This chain joins TRBV6-5 and TRBJ2-7; D not resolved. The CDR3 consists of 14 residues. The germline V gene encodes CDR1 MNHEY and CDR2 SVGAGI. V was clipped by 0 bases and J by 2 bases, with 8 bases between them. In DNA, the CDR3 is TGTGCCAGCAGTTACTCCTACAGCACCTACGAGCAGTACTTC. Amino acids: CASSYSYSTYEQYF.

CDR3 nucleotides: TGCGCCAGCAGCCGGAGCTGGGCCGGGAACACTGAAGCTTTCTTT. Its translation is CASSRSWAGNTEAFF. The chain recombines TRBV5-1 with TRBJ1-1; no reliable D call. The V end was cut by 4 bases, the J end by 1 base, with 14 bases between. Germline CDR1 is SGHRS and CDR2 is YFSETQ. This CDR3 is 15 amino acids long.

This chain uses TRBV4-2 with TRBJ1-2; D unresolved. The CDR3 runs to 15 residues. Germline V gene lookup returns CDR1 LGHNA and CDR2 YNFKEQ. Trimming left V 0 bases short and J 4 bases short, with 12 bases between. This CDR3 reads CASSQEATLGYGYTF. The CDR3 DNA is TGTGCCAGCAGCCAAGAGGCTACCCTAGGCTATGGCTACACCTTC.

The rearrangement links TRBV27 to TRBJ2-5; TRBD1 matches 7 bases. This CDR3 has 13 residues. Germline V gene data show CDR1 as MNHEY and CDR2 as SMNVEV (reference sequence). After removal of 6 bases from V and 5 bases from J, the junction contained 6 bases not matched to a gene. The CDR3 nucleotides are TGTGCCAGCAGGGGACAGCCCCCGGAGACCCAGTACTTC. Translation: CASRGQPPETQYF.

The chain links TRBV5-4 to TRBJ1-1; D gene uncertain. CDR1 and CDR2 from the germline V gene are SGHNT and YYREEE (reference sequence). The CDR3 length is 15 residues. Trimming shortened V by 2 bases and J by 1 base, and 12 bases separated the two germline ends. CDR3 nucleotides: TGTGCCAGCAGCTTAGAAGGGTTAGCGAACACTGAAGCTTTCTTT. This codes for CASSLEGLANTEAFF.

V and J are TRBV1 and TRBJ2-1; no DNA check was done on the table's D call, TRBD2. TRBV1 is described as a pseudogene. There are 21 residues in the CDR3. CDR3 amino acids: CTSSQGQGVWTSGRVTNEQFF. CDR3 nucleotide sequence: TGCACCAGCAGCCAGGGACAGGGTGTTTGGACTAGCGGGAGGGTGACCAATGAGCAGTTCTTC.

This chain links TRBV19 with TRBJ2-5; D not resolved. The germline V gene encodes CDR1 LNHDA and CDR2 SQIVND (reference sequence). Trimming shortened V by 7 bases and J by 4 bases, and 19 bases separated the two germline ends. The CDR3 has 15 amino acids. The chain's CDR3 is CASTPHRAASETQYF. The CDR3 nucleotides are TGTGCCAGTACCCCCCACAGAGCCGCGTCAGAGACCCAGTACTTC.

The V gene is TRBV6-5, the J gene TRBJ1-2; tentative D call: TRBD1 (6 bases). Trimming cost V 0 bases and J 5 bases, with 16 bases left between them. Germline CDR1 MNHEY, CDR2 SVGAGI. The CDR3 is 16 residues long. DNA of the CDR3: TGTGCCAGCAGTTACTCGAAGTCAGGGGCCAGTTATGGCTACACCTTC. Translated, it gives CASSYSKSGASYGYTF.

The gene calls are TRBV5-1 and TRBJ2-7; 8 bases agree with TRBD2. The CDR3 spans 15 residues. Trimming at V came to 2 bases and at J to 3 bases, leaving 7 bases not matched to a gene. Germline V lookup: CDR1 SGHRS, CDR2 YFSETQ. The CDR3 here is CASSFDSGMVYEQYF. CDR3 nucleotide sequence: TGCGCCAGCAGCTTCGATAGCGGGATGGTCTACGAGCAGTACTTC. The full variable domain, with the rest looked up from reference TRBV5-1 and TRBJ2-7, is KAGVTQTPRYLIKTRGQQVTLSCSPISGHRSVSWYQQTPGQGLQFLFEYFSETQRNKGNFPGRFSGRQFSNSRSEMNVSTLELGDSALYLCASSFDSGMVYEQYFGPGTRLTVT.

The chain carries TRBV18 and TRBJ2-3; 9 bases agree with TRBD2. The CDR3 totals 14 residues. CDR1 is KGHSH, CDR2 LQKENI, per germline. J lost 6 bases, V lost 5 bases, and 6 bases had no gene match. CDR3 DNA: TGTGCCAGCTCATCTAGCGGGGCGGGTGATACGCAGTATTTT. Residues: CASSSSGAGDTQYF.

This rearrangement joins TRBV6-5 to TRBJ1-4; D unclear. This CDR3 has 11 amino acids. The germline V and J ends were trimmed by 8 bases and 8 bases, with 9 bases remaining between them. CDR1 is MNHEY, CDR2 SVGAGI, per germline. The DNA of the CDR3 is TGTGCCAGCGGGGTAGGGGAAAAACTGTTTTTT. Its protein is CASGVGEKLFF.

V gene TRBV27 combines with J gene TRBJ1-1, with a weak D call TRBD1 (6 bases). The CDR3 is made up of 17 amino acids. V was pared by 1 base and J by 0 bases, with 15 bases between. The germline gives CDR1 MNHEY, CDR2 SMNVEV (reference sequence). The CDR3: CASSLFRGGLMNTEAFF. As DNA, the CDR3 is TGTGCCAGCAGTTTATTCAGGGGAGGATTAATGAACACTGAAGCTTTCTTT.

This clone was recorded once. The chain is built from TRBV6-5 and TRBJ2-3; weak D call: TRBD2 (5 bases). The CDR3 consists of 14 residues. V lost 3 bases and J lost 3, with 10 bases in between. The V gene's germline CDR1 is MNHEY and CDR2 SVGAGI. CDR3 loop: CASSYRLATDTQYF. The CDR3 region has the DNA TGTGCCAGCAGTTATAGGCTAGCAACAGATACGCAGTATTTT.

The V call is TRBV9, the J call TRBJ2-3; D is possibly TRBD2 (6 bases). CDR1 is SGDLS and CDR2 is YYNGEE in the germline V gene. The length of the CDR3 is 16 residues. V was shortened by 0 bases and J by 0 bases, with 11 bases between the two germline ends. The CDR3 region is CASSVVGGLSTDTQYF. In DNA, the CDR3 is TGTGCCAGCAGCGTAGTCGGGGGTCTCAGCACAGATACGCAGTATTTT.

This clone was seen a handful of times. This chain joins TRBV6-5 and TRBJ1-1; D is perhaps TRBD1 (5 bases). Germline V gene data show CDR1 as MNHEY and CDR2 as SVGAGI. The CDR3 loop spans 16 amino acids. V shed 0 bases and J shed 5 bases, with 16 bases lying between them. The CDR3 nucleotides read TGTGCCAGCAGTTACTCGATATGGCAGGGAGGGACTGAAGCTTTCTTT. Amino acid sequence: CASSYSIWQGGTEAFF.

The chain has TRBV6-1 and TRBJ2-3; weak D call: TRBD1 (6 bases). This CDR3 has 13 amino acids. Deletions cut 7 bases from V and 6 bases from J, with 14 bases between. Germline loops: CDR1 MNHNS, CDR2 SASEGT. The CDR3 protein is CASKGVVDDTQYF. The CDR3 coding sequence is TGTGCCAGCAAGGGGGTCGTGGACGATACGCAGTATTTT.

The rearrangement links TRBV5-1 to TRBJ2-2; D uncertain. The CDR3 has 13 residues. Germline-derived CDR1 and CDR2 are SGHRS and YFSETQ. The ends were cut back, 3 bases at V and 6 bases at J, with 9 bases in the middle. The CDR3 DNA reads as TGCGCCAGCAGCTCCGGACGGTCCGGGGAGCTGTTTTTT. The encoded protein is CASSSGRSGELFF.